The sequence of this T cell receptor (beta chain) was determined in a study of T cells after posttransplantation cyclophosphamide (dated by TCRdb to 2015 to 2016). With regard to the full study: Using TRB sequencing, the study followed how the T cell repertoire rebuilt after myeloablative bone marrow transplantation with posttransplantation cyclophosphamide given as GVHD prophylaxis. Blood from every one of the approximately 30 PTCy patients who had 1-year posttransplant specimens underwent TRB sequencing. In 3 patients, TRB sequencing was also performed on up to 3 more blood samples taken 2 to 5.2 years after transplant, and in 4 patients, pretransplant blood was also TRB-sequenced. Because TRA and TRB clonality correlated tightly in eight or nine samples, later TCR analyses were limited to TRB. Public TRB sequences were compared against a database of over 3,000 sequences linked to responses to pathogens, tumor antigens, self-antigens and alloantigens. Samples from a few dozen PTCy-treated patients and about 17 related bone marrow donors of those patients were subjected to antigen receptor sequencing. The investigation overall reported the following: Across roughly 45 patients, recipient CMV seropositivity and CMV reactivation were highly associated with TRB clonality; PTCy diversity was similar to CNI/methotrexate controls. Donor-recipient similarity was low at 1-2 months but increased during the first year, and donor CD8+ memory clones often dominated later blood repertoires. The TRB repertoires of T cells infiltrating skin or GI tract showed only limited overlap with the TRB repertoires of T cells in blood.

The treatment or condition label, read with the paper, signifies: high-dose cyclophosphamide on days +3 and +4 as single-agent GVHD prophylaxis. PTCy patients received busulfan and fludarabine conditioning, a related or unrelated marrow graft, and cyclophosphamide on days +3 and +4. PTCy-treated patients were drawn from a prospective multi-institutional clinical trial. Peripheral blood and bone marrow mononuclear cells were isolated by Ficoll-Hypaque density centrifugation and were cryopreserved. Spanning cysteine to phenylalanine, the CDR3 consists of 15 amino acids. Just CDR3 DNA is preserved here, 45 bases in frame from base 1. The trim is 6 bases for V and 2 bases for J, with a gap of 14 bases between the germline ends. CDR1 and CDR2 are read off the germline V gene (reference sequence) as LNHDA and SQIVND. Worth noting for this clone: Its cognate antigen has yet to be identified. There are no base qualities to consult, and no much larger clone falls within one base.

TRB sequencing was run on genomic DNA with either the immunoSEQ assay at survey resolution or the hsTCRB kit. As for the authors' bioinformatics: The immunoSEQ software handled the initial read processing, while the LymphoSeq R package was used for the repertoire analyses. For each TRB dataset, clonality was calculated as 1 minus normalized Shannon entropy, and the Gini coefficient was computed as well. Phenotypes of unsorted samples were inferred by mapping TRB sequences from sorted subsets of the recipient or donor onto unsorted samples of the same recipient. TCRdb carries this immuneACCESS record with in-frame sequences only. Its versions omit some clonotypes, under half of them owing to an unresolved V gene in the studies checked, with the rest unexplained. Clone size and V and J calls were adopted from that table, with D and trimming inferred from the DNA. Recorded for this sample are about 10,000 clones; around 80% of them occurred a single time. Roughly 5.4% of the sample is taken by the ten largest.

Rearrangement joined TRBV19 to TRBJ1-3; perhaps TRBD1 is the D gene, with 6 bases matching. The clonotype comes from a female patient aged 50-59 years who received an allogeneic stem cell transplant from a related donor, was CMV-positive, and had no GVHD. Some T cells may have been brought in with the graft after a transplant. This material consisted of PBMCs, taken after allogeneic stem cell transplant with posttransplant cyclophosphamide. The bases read TGTGCCAGTAGCTCCGGGACAAGACCTGGAAACACCATATATTTT. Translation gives CASSSGTRPGNTIYF.